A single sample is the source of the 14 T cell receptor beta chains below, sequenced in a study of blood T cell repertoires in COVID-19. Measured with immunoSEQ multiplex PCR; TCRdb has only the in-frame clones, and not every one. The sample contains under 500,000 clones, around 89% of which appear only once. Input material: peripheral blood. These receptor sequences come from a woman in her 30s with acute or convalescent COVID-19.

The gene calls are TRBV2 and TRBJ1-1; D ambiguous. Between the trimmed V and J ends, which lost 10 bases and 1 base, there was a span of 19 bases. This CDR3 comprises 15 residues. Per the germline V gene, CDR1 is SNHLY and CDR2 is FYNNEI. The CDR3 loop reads CATNLPGRPNTEAFF. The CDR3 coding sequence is TGTGCCACCAACTTGCCAGGCAGACCGAACACTGAAGCTTTCTTT.

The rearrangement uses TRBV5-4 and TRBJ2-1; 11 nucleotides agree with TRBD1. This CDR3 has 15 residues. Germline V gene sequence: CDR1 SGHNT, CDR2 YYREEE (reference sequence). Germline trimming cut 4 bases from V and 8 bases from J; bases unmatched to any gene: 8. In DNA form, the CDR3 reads TGTGCCAGCAGCCGAAGGACAGGGGGCGAGGATGAGCAGTTCTTC. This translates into CASSRRTGGEDEQFF.

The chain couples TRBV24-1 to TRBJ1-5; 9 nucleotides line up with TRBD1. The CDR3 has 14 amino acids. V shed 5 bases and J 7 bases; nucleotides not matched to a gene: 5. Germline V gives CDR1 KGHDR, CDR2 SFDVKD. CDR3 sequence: CATSAGQGYQPQHF. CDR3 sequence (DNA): TGTGCCACCAGTGCGGGACAGGGATACCAGCCCCAGCATTTT.

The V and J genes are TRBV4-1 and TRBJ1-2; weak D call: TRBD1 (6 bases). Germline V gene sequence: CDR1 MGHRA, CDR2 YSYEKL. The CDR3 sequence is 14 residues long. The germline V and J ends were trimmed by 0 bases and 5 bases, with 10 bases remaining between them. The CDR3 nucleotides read TGCGCCAGCAGCCAAGATAGGACAGCTTATGGCTACACCTTC. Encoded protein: CASSQDRTAYGYTF.

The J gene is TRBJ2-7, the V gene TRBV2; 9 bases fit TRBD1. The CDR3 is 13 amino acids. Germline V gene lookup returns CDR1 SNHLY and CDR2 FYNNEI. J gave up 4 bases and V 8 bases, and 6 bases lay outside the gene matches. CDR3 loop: CASAPGQGYEQYF. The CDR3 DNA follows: TGTGCCAGCGCTCCGGGACAGGGTTACGAGCAGTACTTC. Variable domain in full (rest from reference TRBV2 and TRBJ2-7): EPEVTQTPSHQVTQMGQEVILRCVPISNHLYFYWYRQILGQKVEFLVSFYNNEISEKSEIFDDQFSVERPDGSNFTLKIRSTKLEDSAMYFCASAPGQGYEQYFGPGTRLTVT.

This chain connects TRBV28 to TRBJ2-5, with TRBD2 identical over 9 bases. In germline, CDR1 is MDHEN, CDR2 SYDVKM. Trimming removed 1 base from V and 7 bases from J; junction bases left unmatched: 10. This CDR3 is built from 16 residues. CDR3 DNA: TGTGCCAGCAGTTTATCCCGCGGGGGGGTCCCGGGGACCCAGTACTTC. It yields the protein CASSLSRGGVPGTQYF.

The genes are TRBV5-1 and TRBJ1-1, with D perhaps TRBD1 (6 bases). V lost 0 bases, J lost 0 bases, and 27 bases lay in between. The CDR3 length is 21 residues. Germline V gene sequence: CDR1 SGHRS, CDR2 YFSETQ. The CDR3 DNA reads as TGCGCCAGCAGCTTGGCGGGCGTAGTACAGGGACCCCCCATCATGAACACTGAAGCTTTCTTT. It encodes CASSLAGVVQGPPIMNTEAFF.

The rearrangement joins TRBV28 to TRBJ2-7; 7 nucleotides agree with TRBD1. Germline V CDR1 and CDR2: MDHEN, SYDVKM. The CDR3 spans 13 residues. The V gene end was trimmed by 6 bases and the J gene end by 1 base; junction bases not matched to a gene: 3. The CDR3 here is CASRGTASYEQYF. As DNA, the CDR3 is TGTGCCAGCAGAGGGACAGCGTCCTACGAGCAGTACTTC.

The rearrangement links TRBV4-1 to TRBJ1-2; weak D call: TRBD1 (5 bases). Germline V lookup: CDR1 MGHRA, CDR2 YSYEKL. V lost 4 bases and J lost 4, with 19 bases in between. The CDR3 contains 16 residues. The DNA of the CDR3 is TGCGCCAGCAGCCCTTCGGCAGGGAATCCGGTCTATGGCTACACCTTC. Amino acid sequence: CASSPSAGNPVYGYTF.

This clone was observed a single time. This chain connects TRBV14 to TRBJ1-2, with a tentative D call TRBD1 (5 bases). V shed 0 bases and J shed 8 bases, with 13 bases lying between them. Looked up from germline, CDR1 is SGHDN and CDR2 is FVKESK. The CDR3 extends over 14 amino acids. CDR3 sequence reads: CASSQEMGGRGYTF. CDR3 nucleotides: TGTGCCAGCAGCCAAGAGATGGGGGGACGGGGCTACACCTTC.

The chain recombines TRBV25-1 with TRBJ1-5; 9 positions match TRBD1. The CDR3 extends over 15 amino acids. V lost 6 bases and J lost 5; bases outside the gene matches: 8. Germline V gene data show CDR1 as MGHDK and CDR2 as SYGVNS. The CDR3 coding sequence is TGTGCCAGCAGGGACAGGGGCGAAGGCCATCAGCCCCAGCATTTT. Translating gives CASRDRGEGHQPQHF.

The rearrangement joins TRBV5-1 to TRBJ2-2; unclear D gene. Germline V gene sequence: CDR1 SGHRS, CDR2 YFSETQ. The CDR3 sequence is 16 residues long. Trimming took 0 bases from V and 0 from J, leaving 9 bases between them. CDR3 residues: CASSLVGPSNTGELFF. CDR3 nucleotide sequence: TGCGCCAGCAGCTTGGTTGGGCCATCGAACACCGGGGAGCTGTTTTTT.

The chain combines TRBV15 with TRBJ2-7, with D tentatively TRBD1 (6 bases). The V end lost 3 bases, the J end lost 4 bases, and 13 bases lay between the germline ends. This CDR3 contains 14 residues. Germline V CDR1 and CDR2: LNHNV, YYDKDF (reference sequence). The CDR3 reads CATSSSGTPYEQYF. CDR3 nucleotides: TGTGCCACCAGCAGCTCCGGGACACCTTACGAGCAGTACTTC.

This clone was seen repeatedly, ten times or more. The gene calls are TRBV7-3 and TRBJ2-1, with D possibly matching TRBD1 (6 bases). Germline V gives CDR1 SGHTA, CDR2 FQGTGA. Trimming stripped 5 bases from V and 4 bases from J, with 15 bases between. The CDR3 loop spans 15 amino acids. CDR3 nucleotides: TGTGCCAGCAGCCCCCGGCGGACAGCATACAATGAGCAGTTCTTC. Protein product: CASSPRRTAYNEQFF.